What follows is one TCR beta chain and its context. This entry is derived from a study of blood T cell repertoires in COVID-19. For the study at large: Collection of acute and convalescent COVID-19 samples took place in the United States, Italy and Spain.

V was pared by 0 bases and J by 1 base, with 8 bases between. CDR1 MRHNA and CDR2 SNTAGT come from the germline V gene. The CDR3 spans 15 residues. In the study's own analysis: Estimation of nucleated cell counts relied on the amplification of reference gene primers. Assay: immunoSEQ multiplex PCR; the TCRdb copy retains only in-frame clones and omits some. V and J calls and clone size follow that table, whereas D and trimming were derived from the DNA. The table includes about 210,000 clones, around 80% detected once. The chain is built from TRBV6-4 and TRBJ2-3; D unresolved. The clonotype originates from a middle-aged woman with acute or convalescent COVID-19. Sequencing was done on a sample of peripheral blood. CDR3 bases: TGTGCCAGCAGTGACTCAGCGAGTGGCACAGATACGCAGTATTTT. Protein sequence: CASSDSASGTDTQYF.